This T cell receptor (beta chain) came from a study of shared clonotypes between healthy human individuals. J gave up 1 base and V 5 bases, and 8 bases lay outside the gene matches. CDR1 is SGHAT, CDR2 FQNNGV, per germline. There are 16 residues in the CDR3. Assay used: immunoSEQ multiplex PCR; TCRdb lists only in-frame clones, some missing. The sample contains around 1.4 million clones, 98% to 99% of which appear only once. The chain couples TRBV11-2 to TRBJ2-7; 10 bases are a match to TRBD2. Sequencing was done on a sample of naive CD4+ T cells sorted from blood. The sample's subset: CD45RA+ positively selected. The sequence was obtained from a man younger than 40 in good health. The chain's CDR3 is CASSAGSGRSSYEQYF. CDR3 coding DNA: TGTGCCAGCAGCGCGGGTAGCGGGAGGTCATCCTACGAGCAGTACTTC.